This T cell receptor beta chain is drawn from a study of T cells in Graves' hyperthyroidism and ophthalmopathy. This clonotype was counted only a few times. TCR beta CDR3 region amplification was performed from RNA transcripts. HTBI primers were employed in a first-round RT-PCR of the TCR CDR3. TCRdb re-analysed the multiplex PCR reads in MiXCR, keeping a single row per CDR3 protein. The table lists around 690,000 distinct CDR3 sequences, 15% to 20% of them singletons, with around 15% in the top ten. This CDR3 spans 13 amino acids. V was pared by 10 bases and J by 3 bases, with 15 bases between. The germline V gene encodes CDR1 ENHRY and CDR2 SYGVKD. Uncontrolled infection, other autoimmune disease, pregnancy or lactation led to exclusion. Diagnosis rested on symptoms, serum thyroxine and TRAb, thyroid ultrasound, and orbital computed tomography.

This clonotype was obtained from a middle-aged man with Graves' hyperthyroidism. The sequenced sample consisted of blood. V is TRBV10-3 and J is TRBJ2-5; tentatively, D is TRBD2 (5 bases). CDR3 in DNA: TGTGCCAGCCGAGATCCGGGGAAAGAGACCCAGTACTTC. It encodes CASRDPGKETQYF.